This record covers a single T cell receptor (beta chain). The data are from a study of control samples from healthy donors and cancer patients. Assay used: immunoSEQ multiplex PCR; TCRdb lists only in-frame clones, some missing. This sample has some 160,000 clones, with 90% to 95% found just once. With 3 bases clipped from V and 5 bases from J, the junction kept 7 bases outside the gene matches. This CDR3 has 15 amino acids. Germline-derived CDR1 and CDR2 are SGHNT and YENEEA. The clonotype comes from a woman aged 25 to 39 in good health. What was sequenced was blood. The chain links TRBV11-3 to TRBJ2-1; TRBD1 matches at 7 bases. CDR3 DNA: TGTGCCAGCAGCTTGGGGCAGGGGGATAACAATGAGCAGTTCTTC. It specifies CASSLGQGDNNEQFF.